One and the same sample provided the 16 T cell receptor beta chains below, sequenced in a study of cytomegalovirus exposure and HLA in healthy donors. PCR amplification relied on 60 Vbeta primers (plus 13 Jbeta primers). TCRdb keeps only in-frame clones here, not all; method: immunoSEQ multiplex PCR. Here the sample spans roughly 97,000 clones, around 85% being singletons. The sample taken for sequencing was PBMCs. These receptors came from a man aged 40-49 years in good health and CMV-seropositive.

This chain links TRBV25-1 with TRBJ2-7; 8 bases agree with TRBD1. Trimming removed 6 bases from V and 3 bases from J; junction bases left unmatched: 10. The germline V gene encodes CDR1 MGHDK and CDR2 SYGVNS. The CDR3 has 15 amino acids. CDR3 residues: CASRRTGTGLYEQYF. Written as DNA, the CDR3 is TGTGCCAGCAGGCGCACCGGGACAGGCCTCTACGAGCAGTACTTC.

This clone was recorded once. This sequence joins TRBV15 and TRBJ2-3; 11 bases agree with TRBD2. After removal of 3 bases from V and 3 bases from J, the junction contained 11 bases not matched to a gene. Germline V lookup: CDR1 LNHNV, CDR2 YYDKDF (reference sequence). This CDR3 has 18 amino acids. The CDR3 loop is CATSRRMTSGAKTDTQYF. For the CDR3, the DNA is TGTGCCACCAGCAGGAGGATGACTAGCGGGGCCAAGACAGATACGCAGTATTTT. Supplemented by reference TRBV15 and TRBJ2-3, the full variable domain reads DAMVIQNPRYQVTQFGKPVTLSCSQTLNHNVMYWYQQKSSQAPKLLFHYYDKDFNNEADTPDNFQSRRPNTSFCFLDIRSPGLGDTAMYLCATSRRMTSGAKTDTQYFGPGTRLTVL.

The chain employs TRBV5-1 and TRBJ2-1; TRBD1 matches at 7 bases. The germline V gene has CDR1 SGHRS and CDR2 YFSETQ. The CDR3 sequence is 14 residues long. The junction had 5 bases not matched to a gene; V was cut back by 4 bases and J by 4 bases. The DNA for the CDR3 is TGCGCCAGCAGCCCGGGGACAGATTACAATGAGCAGTTCTTC. Its protein is CASSPGTDYNEQFF.

The chain has TRBV5-4 and TRBJ1-2, with TRBD1 matching 7 bases. V lost 4 bases and J lost 2; bases outside the gene matches: 2. The CDR3 is 13 amino acids. Per the germline V gene, CDR1 is SGHNT and CDR2 is YYREEE (reference sequence). DNA for the CDR3: TGTGCCAGCAGCATGACAGGGAACTATGGCTACACCTTC. This translates into CASSMTGNYGYTF.

By frequency in the sample, this clone is medium-sized (0.01 to 0.1%). This chain connects TRBV5-1 to TRBJ2-7; D is possibly TRBD2 (6 bases). CDR3 length: 13 amino acids. V was cut by 1 base and J by 3 bases, with 8 bases left in between. In germline, CDR1 is SGHRS, CDR2 YFSETQ. The CDR3 DNA reads TGCGCCAGCAGCTTGCAGGAGGGCTACGAGCAGTACTTC. Protein: CASSLQEGYEQYF.

The genes are TRBV10-1 and TRBJ1-1, with D hard to call. There are 15 residues in the CDR3. Germline V CDR1 and CDR2: WNHNN, SYGVQD (reference sequence). V was shortened by 4 bases and J by 5 bases, with 17 bases between the two germline ends. CDR3 region: CASSADSMSGTEAFF. The CDR3, as DNA: TGCGCCAGCAGTGCTGACTCGATGTCGGGGACTGAAGCTTTCTTT.

This chain connects TRBV2 to TRBJ1-1; 7 bases map to TRBD1. This CDR3 region has 14 residues. Germline-derived CDR1 and CDR2 are SNHLY and FYNNEI. V was pared by 7 bases and J by 1 base, with 6 bases of the junction left unmatched. CDR3 sequence reads: CASKGTARNTEAFF. CDR3 in DNA: TGTGCCAGCAAGGGGACAGCCAGGAACACTGAAGCTTTCTTT.

The rearrangement links TRBV6-1 to TRBJ2-3, with 7 positions matching TRBD2. Germline-derived CDR1 and CDR2 are MNHNS and SASEGT. This CDR3 comprises 13 residues. This chain's CDR3 is CAVWGGSTDTQYF. The DNA of the CDR3 is TGTGCAGTCTGGGGGGGAAGCACAGATACGCAGTATTTT.

The V and J genes are TRBV11-3 and TRBJ2-2, with D possibly being TRBD1 (5 bases). Germline V lookup: CDR1 SGHNT, CDR2 YENEEA. This CDR3 region has 13 residues. The V end lost 2 bases, the J end lost 7 bases, and 8 bases lay between the germline ends. The CDR3 loop is CASSLRDSGELFF. CDR3 bases: TGTGCCAGCAGCTTAAGAGACAGCGGGGAGCTGTTTTTT.

The chain is built from TRBV28 and TRBJ1-6; D not certain. V lost 11 bases and J 6 bases, leaving 14 bases between the germline ends. Germline loops: CDR1 MDHEN, CDR2 SYDVKM. The CDR3 is made up of 13 amino acids. As DNA, the CDR3 is TGTGCCCTCGCGGCAGACTCTAATTCACCCCTCCACTTT. This gives the protein CALAADSNSPLHF.

The V and J genes are TRBV15 and TRBJ2-2; D unresolved. V was shortened by 0 bases and J by 0 bases, with 5 bases between the two germline ends. This CDR3 comprises 15 residues. The V gene's germline CDR1 is LNHNV and CDR2 YYDKDF (reference sequence). In DNA form, the CDR3 reads TGTGCCACCAGCAGAGATCAATCGAACACCGGGGAGCTGTTTTTT. Its translation: CATSRDQSNTGELFF.

In DNA, the CDR3 is TGCGCCAGCAGGAAGGGACAAGCGGCTGGGGAGCAGTACTTC. It yields the protein CASRKGQAAGEQYF. The genes are TRBV5-1 and TRBJ2-7; tentatively, D is TRBD1 (6 bases). The V and J ends lost 5 bases and 7 bases respectively, with 19 bases between them. Germline V gene data show CDR1 as SGHRS and CDR2 as YFSETQ. The CDR3 consists of 14 residues.

The genes are TRBV2 and TRBJ1-5, with TRBD1 matching 7 bases. This CDR3 is built from 15 residues. The ends lost 3 bases at V and 2 bases at J; junction bases unmatched: 4. CDR1 SNHLY and CDR2 FYNNEI come from the germline V gene. The CDR3 region has the DNA TGTGCCAGCAGTGACCGGACAGGCGGCAATCAGCCCCAGCATTTT. As protein: CASSDRTGGNQPQHF.

The gene calls are TRBV28 and TRBJ1-2; 9 bases are a match to TRBD1. J lost 5 bases, V lost 6 bases, and 7 bases had no gene match. The germline gives CDR1 MDHEN, CDR2 SYDVKM. This CDR3 region has 14 residues. The CDR3 loop reads CASRSPGTGYGYTF. CDR3 nucleotide sequence: TGTGCCAGCAGATCGCCCGGGACAGGGTATGGCTACACCTTC.

The V gene is TRBV7-2, the J gene TRBJ2-3; 7 nucleotides line up with TRBD1. Germline V gene lookup returns CDR1 SGHTA and CDR2 FQGNSA. V lost 4 bases and J lost 6; bases outside the gene matches: 4. The CDR3 spans 13 residues. The CDR3 reads CASSYRGGDTQYF. The CDR3 DNA is TGTGCCAGCAGCTACAGGGGCGGGGATACGCAGTATTTT.

CDR3 nucleotide sequence: TGCGCCAGCAGTGAGCGCGCCGGGACAGGGAACTATGGCTACACCTTC. Translated: CASSERAGTGNYGYTF. The V gene is TRBV10-2, the J gene TRBJ1-2, with TRBD1 identical over 9 bases. Germline values: CDR1 WSHSY, CDR2 SAAADI. CDR3 length equals 16 residues. Trimming cost V 2 bases and J 2 bases; bases outside gene matches: 6.